This TCR beta chain was documented in a study of shared clonotypes between healthy human individuals. On the study more broadly: In total, the donors were a couple of women and three men aged 18 to 49.

The assay was immunoSEQ multiplex PCR, and TCRdb's table has in-frame clones only and misses some. Of about 380,000 clones listed, just over 95% are singletons. The study drew its donors from healthy HIV-negative adults without recent acute infections or vaccinations. Both CD45RO+ cells and CCR7-negative CD45RA+ TemRA cells were combined to make up CD8 memory. The CDR3 runs to 17 residues. With V trimmed by 5 bases and J by 7 bases, 15 bases remained unmatched. Per the germline V gene, CDR1 is SGHRS and CDR2 is YFSETQ. The rearrangement uses TRBV5-1 and TRBJ1-6; TRBD1 aligns across 7 bases. The source material was memory CD8+ T cells sorted from blood. Indicated subset: CD45RO+ cells pooled with CCR7-negative TemRA cells. The source is a man aged 25 to 40 in good health. CDR3 sequence reads: CASRPPGGEGRNSPLHF. DNA for the CDR3: TGCGCCAGCAGGCCCCCAGGGGGTGAGGGGCGAAATTCACCCCTCCACTTT.